Each of the 30 T cell receptor beta chains below was sequenced from the same sample in a study of memory CD4+ T cells and cytomegalovirus serostatus. TCRdb keeps only in-frame clones here, not all; method: immunoSEQ multiplex PCR. The sample includes more than 35,000 clones, around 78% of them seen just once. Single viable CD3+CD4+CD8-CD45RO+ cells were sorted as the memory CD4+ T cells. The sample taken for sequencing was memory CD4+ T cells from blood. The receptors originated from an adult in good health and CMV-seronegative.

The chain uses TRBV29-1 and TRBJ1-6, with 10 bases lining up with TRBD1. With V trimmed by 6 bases and J by 7 bases, 6 bases remained unmatched. Germline lookup yields CDR1 SQVTM and CDR2 ANQGSEA. The CDR3 is made up of 14 amino acids. CDR3 region: CSVSADRGNSPLHF. The CDR3 DNA is TGCAGCGTGAGTGCGGACAGGGGGAATTCACCCCTCCACTTT.

V usage is TRBV6-5 and J usage is TRBJ1-3; D call uncertain. Germline V gene lookup returns CDR1 MNHEY and CDR2 SVGAGI. CDR3 length: 11 residues. Trimming stripped 8 bases from V and 3 bases from J, with 5 bases between. The CDR3 is CASSIGNTIYF. CDR3 bases: TGTGCCAGCTCTATTGGAAACACCATATATTTT.

The chain employs TRBV9 and TRBJ1-5; 8 bases line up with TRBD1. V trimming: 8 bases; J trimming: 2 bases; junction bases outside the gene matches: 6. The CDR3 covers 14 residues. CDR1 SGDLS and CDR2 YYNGEE come from the germline V gene. CDR3 loop: CARRQGLRNQPQHF. The CDR3 region has the DNA TGTGCCAGACGACAGGGGCTACGCAATCAGCCCCAGCATTTT.

The chain combines TRBV29-1 with TRBJ2-7; a weak D match, TRBD2 (5 bases). V was pared by 4 bases and J by 6 bases, with 10 bases between. CDR1 is SQVTM, CDR2 ANQGSEA, per germline. This CDR3 is built from 11 residues. The CDR3 region has the DNA TGCAGCGTTGTCCTGAGGGCCGAGCAGTACTTC. This encodes CSVVLRAEQYF.

This CDR3 reads CASSEPSGGTYNEQFF. The CDR3 DNA is TGTGCCAGCAGTGAGCCTAGCGGGGGGACATACAATGAGCAGTTCTTC. This chain links TRBV6-1 with TRBJ2-1; 11 bases are a match to TRBD2. The CDR3 has 16 amino acids. From germline, CDR1 is MNHNS and CDR2 SASEGT. Trimming cost V 3 bases and J 4 bases; bases outside gene matches: 5.

This clone has just a few counts. The chain joins TRBV6-1 to TRBJ1-2, with TRBD1 matching over 8 bases. Trimming removed 4 bases from V and 3 bases from J; junction bases left unmatched: 7. The CDR3 contains 15 residues. Germline V gene sequence: CDR1 MNHNS, CDR2 SASEGT. This chain's CDR3 is CASSAGQGVDYGYTF. CDR3 nucleotide sequence: TGTGCCAGCAGTGCAGGACAGGGTGTGGACTATGGCTACACCTTC.

This rearrangement joins TRBV30 to TRBJ1-2, with D possibly being TRBD1 (5 bases). CDR3 size: 11 residues. Trimming cost V 4 bases and J 8 bases, with 11 bases left between them. CDR1 is GTSNPN and CDR2 is SVGIG in the germline V gene (reference sequence). The CDR3 is CAWTGTQGYTF. The CDR3 DNA reads TGTGCCTGGACCGGGACTCAAGGCTACACCTTC.

The chain couples TRBV2 to TRBJ1-1, with 10 positions matching TRBD1. Unmatched junction bases numbered 5, after V lost 7 bases and J lost 3 bases. Germline assignment: CDR1 SNHLY and CDR2 FYNNEI. The length of the CDR3 is 14 residues. The DNA for the CDR3 is TGTGCCAGCACTAAGGACAGGGGGTACACTGAAGCTTTCTTT. Protein product: CASTKDRGYTEAFF.

The sample holds a few counts of this clone. The genes are TRBV7-9 and TRBJ2-1; 8 bases align to TRBD2. Germline lookup yields CDR1 SEHNR and CDR2 FQNEAQ (reference sequence). This CDR3 contains 13 residues. The V segment lost 3 bases and the J segment 10 bases; nucleotides outside the gene matches: 5. CDR3 sequence (DNA): TGTGCCAGCAGCTTCGAAGCGGGGGAAGAGCAGTTCTTC. It is translated as CASSFEAGEEQFF.

The chain couples TRBV9 to TRBJ1-3, with 9 bases aligning to TRBD1. This CDR3 is built from 14 residues. Germline V gives CDR1 SGDLS, CDR2 YYNGEE. With 5 bases clipped from V and 4 bases from J, the junction kept 4 bases outside the gene matches. Written as DNA, the CDR3 is TGTGCCAGCAGTACAGGGGGCGCAGGAAACACCATATATTTT. It encodes CASSTGGAGNTIYF.

The chain is built from TRBV13 and TRBJ2-5; D may be TRBD1 (6 bases). Germline V gene lookup returns CDR1 PRHDT and CDR2 FYEKMQ (reference sequence). Trimming took off 0 bases at V and 0 bases at J, with 11 bases between the two ends. The CDR3 runs to 16 residues. CDR3 amino acids: CASSLGDRANQETQYF. As DNA, the CDR3 is TGTGCCAGCAGCTTAGGGGACAGAGCAAACCAAGAGACCCAGTACTTC.

This clone was detected a few times. This chain links TRBV4-2 with TRBJ1-2; no clear D. This CDR3 spans 15 amino acids. CDR1 and CDR2 from the germline V gene are LGHNA and YNFKEQ. V lost 0 bases and J 2 bases, leaving 10 bases between the germline ends. CDR3 region: CASSQETTVNYGYTF. Written as DNA, the CDR3 is TGTGCCAGCAGCCAAGAAACCACAGTGAACTATGGCTACACCTTC.

This clone was recorded a few times. The chain uses TRBV7-9 and TRBJ2-6, with a possible D match to TRBD2 (5 bases). The V and J ends lost 5 bases and 0 bases respectively, with 8 bases between them. Germline assignment: CDR1 SEHNR and CDR2 FQNEAQ (reference sequence). The CDR3 is made up of 15 amino acids. CDR3 region: CASSQSGSGANVLTF. DNA for the CDR3: TGTGCCAGCAGCCAAAGCGGCTCTGGGGCCAACGTCCTGACTTTC.

This rearrangement joins TRBV6-6 to TRBJ2-1, with D perhaps TRBD1 or TRBD2 (6 bases each). The CDR3 runs to 16 residues. V gave up 0 bases and J gave up 2 bases, with 11 bases separating them. In germline, CDR1 is MNHNY, CDR2 SVGAGI (reference sequence). CDR3 residues: CASSYSPGATYNEQFF. The CDR3 nucleotides read TGTGCCAGCAGTTACTCGCCGGGGGCCACCTACAATGAGCAGTTCTTC.

This chain uses TRBV7-9 with TRBJ2-3, with D possibly being TRBD1 (5 bases). Germline V gene data show CDR1 as SEHNR and CDR2 as FQNEAQ (reference sequence). V lost 5 bases and J 4 bases, leaving 7 bases between the germline ends. The CDR3 spans 12 residues. CDR3 coding DNA: TGTGCCAGCAGCGCAGGGTCAGATACGCAGTATTTT. This encodes CASSAGSDTQYF.

This clone was found once. V and J are TRBV5-6 and TRBJ2-1; D possibly matches TRBD1 or TRBD2 (6 bases each). The V gene lost 0 bases and the J gene lost 7 bases, with 20 bases spanning the gap. Germline assignment: CDR1 SGHDT and CDR2 YYEEEE. The CDR3 is made up of 17 amino acids. The CDR3 nucleotides read TGTGCCAGCAGCTTGGAGGGGGGAAGAGGGATAATAAATGAGCAGTTCTTC. Its protein product is CASSLEGGRGIINEQFF.

The genes are TRBV27 and TRBJ1-4; tentatively, D is TRBD1 (6 bases). The V gene's germline CDR1 is MNHEY and CDR2 SMNVEV (reference sequence). Trimming removed 3 bases at V and 0 bases at J, with 14 bases between. The CDR3 length is 17 residues. The CDR3 spells CASSLRGAPPTNEKLFF. The CDR3 region has the DNA TGTGCCAGCAGTTTGAGGGGGGCGCCTCCAACTAATGAAAAACTGTTTTTT.

CDR3 protein: CASTLQGRNYGYTF. DNA for the CDR3: TGTGCCAGCACGCTACAGGGGCGCAACTATGGCTACACCTTC. The chain links TRBV5-4 to TRBJ1-2; 7 positions match TRBD1. The CDR3 contains 14 residues. Germline CDR1 and CDR2: SGHNT and YYREEE (reference sequence). V dropped 6 bases and J dropped 2; count of bases not matched to a gene: 7.

The sample holds one count of this clone. This rearrangement joins TRBV5-1 to TRBJ2-1; no clear D gene. Trimming pared 0 bases from V and 1 base from J, leaving 5 bases between. Per germline, CDR1 SGHRS and CDR2 YFSETQ. CDR3 length: 14 residues. CDR3 protein: CASSLAQSYNEQFF. The DNA for the CDR3 is TGCGCCAGCAGCTTGGCCCAGTCCTACAATGAGCAGTTCTTC. Supplemented by reference TRBV5-1 and TRBJ2-1, the full variable domain reads KAGVTQTPRYLIKTRGQQVTLSCSPISGHRSVSWYQQTPGQGLQFLFEYFSETQRNKGNFPGRFSGRQFSNSRSEMNVSTLELGDSALYLCASSLAQSYNEQFFGPGTRLTVL.

V and J are TRBV6-6 and TRBJ1-5; a weak D match, TRBD1 (5 bases). The CDR3 consists of 15 residues. V lost 2 bases and J lost 4, with 12 bases in between. Germline V gene lookup returns CDR1 MNHNY and CDR2 SVGAGI (reference sequence). CDR3 loop: CASSYQGDGNQPQHF. The CDR3 nucleotides read TGTGCCAGCAGTTACCAAGGGGATGGGAATCAGCCCCAGCATTTT.

This clone was observed once. V and J are TRBV7-3 and TRBJ2-7; TRBD1 matches 10 bases. The CDR3 has 19 residues. Trimming took 5 bases from V and 7 from J; bases not matched to a gene: 23. The germline CDR1 and CDR2 sequences are SGHTA and FQGTGA. CDR3 residues: CASSQKDRVVDRGLWEQYF. The CDR3 region has the DNA TGTGCCAGCAGCCAAAAGGATCGGGTGGTTGACAGGGGGCTCTGGGAGCAGTACTTC. Filled out from reference TRBV7-3 and TRBJ2-7, the complete variable domain reads GAGVSQTPSNKVTEKGKYVELRCDPISGHTALYWYRQSLGQGPEFLIYFQGTGAADDSGLPNDRFFAVRPEGSVSTLKIQRTERGDSAVYLCASSQKDRVVDRGLWEQYFGPGTRLTVT.

The table lists this clone with a count of one. The chain joins TRBV18 to TRBJ2-1; tentatively, D is TRBD1 (5 bases). Germline V CDR1 and CDR2: KGHSH, LQKENI. CDR3 length: 13 residues. The germline V and J ends were trimmed by 3 bases and 5 bases, with 8 bases remaining between them. CDR3 in amino acids: CASSPSRDNEQFF. DNA of the CDR3: TGTGCCAGCTCACCGAGCAGGGACAATGAGCAGTTCTTC.

J is TRBJ1-2 and V is TRBV6-5; no clear D. Trimming took off 0 bases at V and 6 bases at J, with 14 bases between the two ends. This CDR3 contains 15 residues. Germline CDR1 is MNHEY and CDR2 is SVGAGI. The CDR3 DNA sequence: TGTGCCAGCAGTTACTCGAGAGGCAGCTCCCATGGCTACACCTTC. Protein sequence: CASSYSRGSSHGYTF.

The chain recombines TRBV7-2 with TRBJ2-5; D is perhaps TRBD2 (5 bases). The CDR3 contains 11 residues. Germline values: CDR1 SGHTA, CDR2 FQGNSA. Between the trimmed V and J ends, which lost 5 bases and 7 bases, there was a span of 8 bases. The CDR3 spells CASSHGVTQYF. CDR3 nucleotides: TGTGCCAGCAGCCACGGGGTGACCCAGTACTTC.

This chain uses TRBV25-1 with TRBJ2-5; 7 positions agree with TRBD1. V shed 7 bases, J shed 1 base, and the junction held 12 bases outside the gene matches. CDR3 length: 16 residues. Germline assignment: CDR1 MGHDK and CDR2 SYGVNS. The CDR3, as DNA: TGTGCCAGCACCCCCCGGACAGGTACTATCCAAGAGACCCAGTACTTC. This codes for CASTPRTGTIQETQYF.

The V and J genes are TRBV5-5 and TRBJ1-5, with a possible D match to TRBD1 (6 bases). Germline V lookup: CDR1 SGHKS, CDR2 YYEKEE (reference sequence). This CDR3 comprises 15 residues. V lost 4 bases and J lost 4, with 15 bases in between. In DNA form, the CDR3 reads TGTGCCAGCAGCCCGGGTCGGCAGGGGAATCAGCCCCAGCATTTT. It yields the protein CASSPGRQGNQPQHF. Based on the CDR3 plus reference TRBV5-5 and TRBJ1-5, the full variable domain is DAGVTQSPTHLIKTRGQQVTLRCSPISGHKSVSWYQQVLGQGPQFIFQYYEKEERGRGNFPDRFSARQFPNYSSELNVNALLLGDSALYLCASSPGRQGNQPQHFGDGTRLSIL.

This rearrangement joins TRBV11-1 to TRBJ1-6; D possibly corresponds to TRBD1 (6 bases). V was pared by 5 bases and J by 9 bases, with 23 bases between. Germline loops: CDR1 SGHAT, CDR2 FQDESV (reference sequence). There are 17 residues in the CDR3. Here the CDR3 reads CASSPRTYRVQGSPLHF. The CDR3, as DNA: TGTGCCAGCAGCCCACGAACCTACAGGGTGCAAGGTTCACCCCTCCACTTT.

V gene TRBV6-4 combines with J gene TRBJ1-5; D is possibly TRBD1 (6 bases). V was pared by 3 bases and J by 5 bases, with 8 bases between. CDR3 length: 13 residues. CDR1 MRHNA and CDR2 SNTAGT come from the germline V gene. The CDR3 coding sequence is TGTGCCAGCAGTGAACAGGGAGATCAGCCCCAGCATTTT. This codes for CASSEQGDQPQHF.

This clone was picked up a small number of times. The chain is built from TRBV5-1 and TRBJ2-5; TRBD2 is a possible D gene (6 bases). Looked up from germline, CDR1 is SGHRS and CDR2 is YFSETQ. V was pared by 2 bases and J by 1 base, with 12 bases between. CDR3 size: 15 residues. CDR3 nucleotide sequence: TGCGCCAGCAGCTTCGGCGGGGCGACCCAAGAGACCCAGTACTTC. Amino acids: CASSFGGATQETQYF.

CDR3 sequence (DNA): TGTGCCAGCAGTCCAGGGGGGGCGAACCTCTATGGCTACACCTTC. Amino acid sequence: CASSPGGANLYGYTF. The rearrangement uses TRBV27 and TRBJ1-2, with 7 bases that match TRBD1. The germline V gene has CDR1 MNHEY and CDR2 SMNVEV (reference sequence). Losses at the gene ends were 5 bases for V and 4 bases for J; bases not matched to a gene: 10. The CDR3 totals 15 residues.